The 25 T cell receptor beta chains presented below share a single source sample, sequenced in a study of quantifying T cell responses using KT2 cells. Turning to the study itself: cDNA was made from DNase-treated RNA using alpha and beta constant primers.

A single-stranded UMI oligo with SP2 sequence was ligated to cDNA 3' ends. The first PCR ran 3 to 5 cycles with an equimolar RC1.1 and RC1.2 beta primer mix. TCRdb recomputed calls from the UMI-ligation and nested PCR reads with MiXCR, one row per CDR3 protein. Of tens of thousands of distinct CDR3 sequences in the sample, around a tenth are singletons; the top ten hold roughly a tenth. The sample comprised PBMCs spiked with cells of the T cell clone KT2. These receptors were obtained from a human donor.

This rearrangement joins TRBV7-3 to TRBJ1-1; a weak D match, TRBD1 (6 bases). Deletions cut 1 base from V and 4 bases from J, with 13 bases between. Germline assignment: CDR1 SGHTA and CDR2 FQGTGA. The CDR3 has 15 residues. CDR3 residues: CASSLRGGLVTEAFF. The CDR3 region has the DNA TGTGCCAGCAGCTTAAGGGGGGGGCTGGTCACTGAAGCTTTCTTT.

This clonotype has a count of ten or more. V is TRBV5-6 and J is TRBJ2-7; 7 nucleotides match TRBD2. The CDR3 loop spans 15 amino acids. In germline, CDR1 is SGHDT, CDR2 YYEEEE. V trimming: 3 bases; J trimming: 0 bases; junction bases outside the gene matches: 6. CDR3 protein: CASSSGPSGSYEQYF. The CDR3 coding sequence is TGTGCCAGCAGCTCCGGGCCTAGCGGCTCCTACGAGCAGTACTTC.

The V and J genes are TRBV4-1 and TRBJ2-3; D is uncertain. V was trimmed by 5 bases and J by 1 base, leaving 7 bases between them. This CDR3 has 13 amino acids. CDR1 is MGHRA and CDR2 is YSYEKL in the germline V gene. The CDR3 bases are TGCGCCAGCAGCTACCCAGGCACAGATACGCAGTATTTT. The encoded protein is CASSYPGTDTQYF.

This clonotype was counted many times. This chain connects TRBV5-1 to TRBJ2-5, with D perhaps matching TRBD1 or TRBD2 (6 bases each). The germline V gene has CDR1 SGHRS and CDR2 YFSETQ. The V end was cut by 0 bases, the J end by 3 bases, with 12 bases between. The CDR3 extends over 15 amino acids. This chain's CDR3 is CASSLEGGLEETQYF. The CDR3, as DNA: TGCGCCAGCAGCTTGGAGGGGGGACTGGAAGAGACCCAGTACTTC. Looking up the rest from reference TRBV5-1 and TRBJ2-5 gives the full variable domain: KAGVTQTPRYLIKTRGQQVTLSCSPISGHRSVSWYQQTPGQGLQFLFEYFSETQRNKGNFPGRFSGRQFSNSRSEMNVSTLELGDSALYLCASSLEGGLEETQYFGPGTRLLVL.

This clonotype was observed a few times. The chain employs TRBV6-1 and TRBJ1-5; no firm D call. This CDR3 is built from 16 residues. Germline loops: CDR1 MNHNS, CDR2 SASEGT. Trimming took 7 bases from V and 0 from J, leaving 16 bases between them. The CDR3 is CASTMGLGNSNQPQHF. The CDR3, as DNA: TGTGCCAGCACCATGGGGTTGGGGAATAGCAATCAGCCCCAGCATTTT.

This clonotype was seen many times. The rearrangement uses TRBV6-5 and TRBJ2-2; D may be TRBD1 or TRBD2 (5 bases each). The CDR3 extends over 16 amino acids. Per the germline V gene, CDR1 is MNHEY and CDR2 is SVGAGI. Trimming took 4 bases from V and 1 from J, leaving 13 bases between them. The CDR3 DNA sequence: TGTGCCAGCAGTTTGGGACCGCGCAGGAACACCGGGGAGCTGTTTTTT. Translated, it gives CASSLGPRRNTGELFF.

This clonotype appeared a few times. The V and J genes are TRBV20-1 and TRBJ2-5, with D uncertain. The CDR3 extends over 14 amino acids. Trimming shortened V by 3 bases and J by 0 bases, and 11 bases separated the two germline ends. Germline loops: CDR1 DFQATT, CDR2 SNEGSKA (reference sequence). Here the CDR3 DNA reads TGCAGTGCTAGCCTGGATCCGTACCAAGAGACCCAGTACTTC. It translates to CSASLDPYQETQYF.

The table lists this clonotype with a few counts. This chain connects TRBV5-1 to TRBJ1-3; D is unclear. The length of the CDR3 is 15 residues. Trimming stripped 0 bases from V and 0 bases from J, with 7 bases between. Germline assignment: CDR1 SGHRS and CDR2 YFSETQ. In DNA form, the CDR3 reads TGCGCCAGCAGCTTGGAGTTCAGCTCTGGAAACACCATATATTTT. It specifies CASSLEFSSGNTIYF.

This chain uses TRBV10-2 with TRBJ2-1, with D perhaps matching TRBD2 (5 bases). Germline-derived CDR1 and CDR2 are WSHSY and SAAADI. The CDR3 spans 16 residues. The ends were cut back, 3 bases at V and 2 bases at J, with 14 bases in the middle. CDR3 loop: CASSDPPKGAYNEQFF. CDR3 in DNA: TGCGCCAGCAGTGACCCACCTAAGGGAGCCTACAATGAGCAGTTCTTC.

This chain uses TRBV4-3 with TRBJ2-1, with 11 bases aligning to TRBD2. There are 16 residues in the CDR3. Germline values: CDR1 LGHNA, CDR2 YSLEER. V trimming: 1 base; J trimming: 9 bases; junction bases outside the gene matches: 8. The CDR3 loop reads CASSQVGTSGRSEQFF. CDR3 coding DNA: TGCGCCAGCAGCCAAGTAGGTACTAGCGGGAGAAGTGAGCAGTTCTTC.

This clonotype occurred a few times. CDR3 bases: TGCGCCAGCAGCTTGGGACTAGCGGGATACAATGAGCAGTTCTTC. As protein: CASSLGLAGYNEQFF. The chain employs TRBV5-1 and TRBJ2-1, with 11 positions matching TRBD2. The CDR3 loop spans 15 amino acids. CDR1 SGHRS and CDR2 YFSETQ come from the germline V gene. V was pared by 0 bases and J by 4 bases, with 0 bases of the junction left unmatched. The full variable domain, in which reference TRBV5-1 and TRBJ2-1 provide the parts outside the CDR3, is KAGVTQTPRYLIKTRGQQVTLSCSPISGHRSVSWYQQTPGQGLQFLFEYFSETQRNKGNFPGRFSGRQFSNSRSEMNVSTLELGDSALYLCASSLGLAGYNEQFFGPGTRLTVL.

DNA of the CDR3: TGCGCCAGCAAGGACACCCAAGAGACCCAGTACTTC. Residues: CASKDTQETQYF. The V call is TRBV5-1, the J call TRBJ2-5; possible D gene TRBD1, 5 bases. Trimming took off 6 bases at V and 1 base at J, with 7 bases between the two ends. The germline CDR1 and CDR2 sequences are SGHRS and YFSETQ. The CDR3 spans 12 residues.

This clonotype was seen only a few times. The chain carries TRBV7-3 and TRBJ2-1; D may correspond to TRBD1 or TRBD2 (5 bases each). This CDR3 comprises 14 residues. Trimming stripped 5 bases from V and 5 bases from J, with 13 bases between. The V gene's germline CDR1 is SGHTA and CDR2 FQGTGA. CDR3 in amino acids: CASSRGDPNNEQFF. The CDR3 region has the DNA TGTGCCAGCAGCCGAGGGGACCCGAACAATGAGCAGTTCTTC.

This clonotype was seen only a few times. V is TRBV2 and J is TRBJ2-3, with TRBD1 as a possible D gene (5 bases). This CDR3 region has 15 residues. The germline CDR1 and CDR2 sequences are SNHLY and FYNNEI. V was trimmed by 4 bases and J by 2 bases, leaving 13 bases between them. CDR3 nucleotides: TGTGCCAGCAGTGCGTTAGGACACCTCACAGATACGCAGTATTTT. It translates to CASSALGHLTDTQYF.

This clonotype has ten or more counts. The rearrangement links TRBV12-3 or TRBV12-4 to TRBJ1-4, with D unclear. This CDR3 has 11 residues. Trimming took off 2 bases at V and 6 bases at J, with 1 base between the two ends. Here the CDR3 reads CASSLYEKLFF. The CDR3, as DNA: TGTGCCAGCAGTTTATATGAAAAACTGTTTTTT.

V and J are TRBV20-1 and TRBJ1-4; a possible D gene is TRBD1 (6 bases). This CDR3 contains 13 residues. CDR1 and CDR2 from the germline V gene are DFQATT and SNEGSKA (reference sequence). V was clipped by 3 bases and J by 6 bases, with 11 bases between them. As DNA, the CDR3 is TGCAGTGCTAGCTTTCAGGGGCATGAAAAACTGTTTTTT. The encoded protein is CSASFQGHEKLFF.

This clonotype was observed once. A much larger clone differs by one base, so this may be a read error. This rearrangement joins TRBV20-1 to TRBJ2-5; weak D call: TRBD2 (6 bases). Looked up from germline, CDR1 is DFQATT and CDR2 is SNEGSKA (reference sequence). The CDR3 consists of 15 residues. The DNA for the CDR3 is TGCAGGGCTAGTAGAGCTAGCGAAACCCAAGAGACCCAGTACTTC. Protein product: CRASRASETQETQYF.

The rearrangement links TRBV3-1 to TRBJ1-3; no definite D call. V lost 6 bases and J lost 0, with 15 bases in between. Germline CDR1 is LGHDT and CDR2 is YNNKEL (reference sequence). The CDR3 extends over 16 amino acids. CDR3 coding DNA: TGTGCCAGCAGGACCCAAAGGGAGGGCTCTGGAAACACCATATATTTT. Translation gives CASRTQREGSGNTIYF.

The sample holds one count of this clonotype. The CDR3 DNA reads TGTGCCATCAGTACGGACAAAGGCACAGATACGCAGTATTTT. Its protein is CAISTDKGTDTQYF. The V call is TRBV10-3, the J call TRBJ2-3, with a possible D match to TRBD1 (5 bases). Between the trimmed V and J ends, which lost 5 bases and 1 base, there was a span of 10 bases. This CDR3 comprises 14 residues. Germline CDR1 ENHRY, CDR2 SYGVKD.

The chain has TRBV9 and TRBJ1-5; a weak D match, TRBD1 (5 bases). V gave up 0 bases and J gave up 5 bases, with 6 bases separating them. Germline V gives CDR1 SGDLS, CDR2 YYNGEE. CDR3 length: 13 residues. CDR3 protein: CASSVVGDQPQHF. CDR3 in DNA: TGTGCCAGCAGCGTAGTAGGGGATCAGCCCCAGCATTTT.

V and J are TRBV6-1 and TRBJ2-1, with 9 bases that match TRBD2. The ends lost 4 bases at V and 7 bases at J; junction bases unmatched: 8. Looked up from germline, CDR1 is MNHNS and CDR2 is SASEGT. The CDR3 is made up of 15 amino acids. CDR3 nucleotides: TGTGCCAGCAGTGGGTCAGCGGGAGGTCAGAATGAGCAGTTCTTC. Its translation is CASSGSAGGQNEQFF.

The rearrangement joins TRBV7-6 to TRBJ2-7, with D perhaps matching TRBD2 (6 bases). Germline V gives CDR1 SGHVS, CDR2 FNYEAQ. This CDR3 is 16 amino acids long. V lost 4 bases and J lost 2, with 18 bases in between. CDR3 DNA: TGTGCCAGCAGCTCCGCCGCCGGGGGTAACACCTACGAGCAGTACTTC. This gives the protein CASSSAAGGNTYEQYF.

This clonotype was counted a few times. V is TRBV20-1 and J is TRBJ2-4, with D possibly TRBD1 on 6 matching bases. Trimming left V 6 bases short and J 0 bases short, with 18 bases between. The CDR3 totals 16 residues. Germline assignment: CDR1 DFQATT and CDR2 SNEGSKA (reference sequence). The CDR3 DNA reads TGCAGTGCCCGTGCCTGGGGACACCCAGCCAAAAACATTCAGTACTTC. Its translation is CSARAWGHPAKNIQYF.

In its sample, this clonotype was seen a few times. The V call is TRBV7-8, the J call TRBJ2-5; 8 bases line up with TRBD1. This CDR3 is 15 amino acids long. Trimming removed 5 bases from V and 5 bases from J; junction bases left unmatched: 10. Per the germline V gene, CDR1 is SGHVS and CDR2 is FQNEAQ. CDR3 amino acids: CASSGRTGYLETQYF. In DNA, the CDR3 is TGTGCCAGCAGCGGACGGACAGGGTACCTTGAGACCCAGTACTTC.

This clonotype was seen at least ten times. The rearrangement uses TRBV29-1 and TRBJ1-2; no firm D call. CDR3 size: 14 residues. Trimming removed 3 bases from V and 1 base from J, with 12 bases in between. The V gene's germline CDR1 is SQVTM and CDR2 ANQGSEA. The CDR3: CSVDLVGVNYGYTF. CDR3 nucleotide sequence: TGCAGCGTTGATCTCGTGGGAGTTAACTATGGCTACACCTTC.